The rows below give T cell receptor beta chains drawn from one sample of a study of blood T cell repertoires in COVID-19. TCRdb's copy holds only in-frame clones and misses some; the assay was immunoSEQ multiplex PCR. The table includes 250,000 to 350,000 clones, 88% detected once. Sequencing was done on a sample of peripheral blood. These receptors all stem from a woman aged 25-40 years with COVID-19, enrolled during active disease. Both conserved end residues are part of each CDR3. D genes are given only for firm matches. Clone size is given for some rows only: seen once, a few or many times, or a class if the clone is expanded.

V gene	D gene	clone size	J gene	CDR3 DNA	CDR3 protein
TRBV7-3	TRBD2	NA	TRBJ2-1	TGTGCCAGCAGCCTTTCTAGCGGGAGGTACAATGAGCAGTTCTTC	CASSLSSGRYNEQFF
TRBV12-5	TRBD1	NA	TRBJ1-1	TGTGCTAGTGGTCTAGGACAGGGGGACACTGAAGCTTTCTTT	CASGLGQGDTEAFF
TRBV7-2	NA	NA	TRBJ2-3	TGTGCCAGCAGCTTAGCGAGGCGGGAAGCGCAGTATTTT	CASSLARREAQYF
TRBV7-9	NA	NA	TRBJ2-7	TGTGCCAGCAGCTTATTGGGTTTAGCCGCCGAGCAGTACTTC	CASSLLGLAAEQYF
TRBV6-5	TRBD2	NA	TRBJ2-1	TGTGCCAGCCTTACAGTAGCGGGAGGGGGTGAGCAGTTCTTC	CASLTVAGGGEQFF
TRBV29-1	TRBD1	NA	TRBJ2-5	TGCAGCGTTCTGGACAGGGGCCAAGAGACCCAGTACTTC	CSVLDRGQETQYF
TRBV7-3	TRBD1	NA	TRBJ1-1	TGTGCCAGCAGCATGACAGGGACCACTGAAGCTTTCTTT	CASSMTGTTEAFF
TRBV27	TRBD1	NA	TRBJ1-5	TGTGCCAGCAGGGTGACAGGGTGGAATCAGCCCCAGCATTTT	CASRVTGWNQPQHF
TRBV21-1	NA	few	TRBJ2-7	TGTGCCAGCAGCACCCCGCGCACTAGCGGGCTTAGCTCCTACGAGCAGTACTTC	CASSTPRTSGLSSYEQYF
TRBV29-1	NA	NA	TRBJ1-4	TGCAGCGTCGCGGAAGGATTAGGCGGGGGCACTAATGAAAAACTGTTTTTT	CSVAEGLGGGTNEKLFF
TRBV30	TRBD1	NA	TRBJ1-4	TGTGCCTGGAGTGTACGGGACAGGGGATATGAAAAACTGTTTTTT	CAWSVRDRGYEKLFF
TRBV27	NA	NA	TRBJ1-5	TGTGCCAGCAGTTTCAGGGGCCAGCCCCAGCATTTT	CASSFRGQPQHF
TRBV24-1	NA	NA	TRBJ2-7	TGTGCCACCAGTGATTCTCGGGGGTGGGAGCAGTACTTC	CATSDSRGWEQYF
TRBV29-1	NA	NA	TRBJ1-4	TGCAGCGCCCGAAAGAGACAGACTAATGAAAAACTGTTTTTT	CSARKRQTNEKLFF
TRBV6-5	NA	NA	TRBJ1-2	TGTGCCAGCAAGAGGACAGACTTGTATGGCTACACCTTC	CASKRTDLYGYTF
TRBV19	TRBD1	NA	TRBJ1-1	TGTGCCAGTGGGACAGGGCCCTCCATGAACACTGAAGCTTTCTTT	CASGTGPSMNTEAFF